Each of the 2 T cell receptor beta chains below was sequenced from the same sample in a study of T-cell memory formation after mild COVID-19. TCRdb redid the calling of the 5' RACE reads with MiXCR, one entry per CDR3 protein. The sample consists of about 360,000 distinct CDR3 sequences, approximately 15% of them appearing once. The sample taken for sequencing was PBMCs or a T cell subset sorted from them (not recorded which). These TCRs come from a man younger than 30 who had mild COVID-19 (a few samples of this study predate the infection). Cell type and time point are not known.

This chain connects TRBV20-1 to TRBJ1-5, with 8 bases identical to TRBD1. Per germline, CDR1 DFQATT and CDR2 SNEGSKA (reference sequence). This CDR3 region has 14 residues. Trimming removed 6 bases from V and 5 bases from J; junction bases left unmatched: 9. The CDR3 sequence: CSARRDRRDQPQHF. DNA of the CDR3: TGCAGTGCCAGACGGGACAGGAGGGATCAGCCCCAGCATTTT.

This clonotype was counted between two and nine times. V is TRBV7-9 and J is TRBJ2-7, with no clear D. Per germline, CDR1 SEHNR and CDR2 FQNEAQ (reference sequence). V gave up 9 bases and J gave up 2 bases, with 8 bases separating them. The CDR3 extends over 11 amino acids. CDR3 loop: CARDGTYEQYF. The CDR3 DNA sequence: TGTGCCAGAGACGGAACCTACGAGCAGTACTTC. Combining the CDR3 with reference TRBV7-9 and TRBJ2-7 gives the whole variable domain DTGVSQNPRHKITKRGQNVTFRCDPISEHNRLYWYRQTLGQGPEFLTYFQNEAQLEKSRLLSDRFSAERPKGSFSTLEIQRTEQGDSAMYLCARDGTYEQYFGPGTRLTVT.